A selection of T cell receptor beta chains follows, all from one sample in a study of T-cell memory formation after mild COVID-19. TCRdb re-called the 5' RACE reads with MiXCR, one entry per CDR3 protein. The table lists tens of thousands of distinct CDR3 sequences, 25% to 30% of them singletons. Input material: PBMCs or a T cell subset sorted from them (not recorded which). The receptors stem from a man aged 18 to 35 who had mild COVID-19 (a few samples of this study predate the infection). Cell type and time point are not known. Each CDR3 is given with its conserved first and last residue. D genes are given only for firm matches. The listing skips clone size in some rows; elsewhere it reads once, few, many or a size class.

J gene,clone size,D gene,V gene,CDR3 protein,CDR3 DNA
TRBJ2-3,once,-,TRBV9,CASSEWGFPDTQYF,TGTGCCAGCAGCGAATGGGGTTTCCCAGATACGCAGTATTTT
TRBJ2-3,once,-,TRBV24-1,CATSEAQGRDPDTQYF,TGTGCCACCAGTGAGGCCCAGGGGAGGGACCCAGATACGCAGTATTTT
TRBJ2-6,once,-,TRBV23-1,CASSPFCGANVLTF,TGCGCCAGCAGTCCTTTTTGTGGGGCCAACGTCCTGACTTTC
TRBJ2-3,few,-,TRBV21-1,CASSAQGLDTQYF,TGTGCCAGCAGCGCCCAGGGGTTAGATACGCAGTATTTT
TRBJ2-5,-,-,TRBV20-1,CSASWGDTGIETQYF,TGCAGTGCTAGTTGGGGGGATACCGGGATTGAGACCCAGTACTTC
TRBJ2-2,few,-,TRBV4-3,CASSPRWNTGELFF,TGCGCCAGCAGCCCACGGTGGAACACCGGGGAGCTGTTTTTT
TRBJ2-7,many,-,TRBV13,CASSLTGYEQYF,TGTGCCAGCAGCTTAACTGGCTACGAGCAGTACTTC
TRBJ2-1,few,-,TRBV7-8,CASSVHNEQFF,TGTGCCAGCAGCGTACACAATGAGCAGTTCTTC
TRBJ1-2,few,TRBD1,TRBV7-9,CASSFGGQNILYGYTF,TGTGCCAGCAGCTTTGGGGGACAGAATATTCTCTATGGCTACACCTTC
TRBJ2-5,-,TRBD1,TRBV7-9,CASSVTGGRETQYF,TGTGCCAGCAGCGTGACAGGGGGTAGAGAGACCCAGTACTTC
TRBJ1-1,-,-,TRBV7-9,CASSAIGRPDLQGF,TGTGCCAGCAGCGCGATAGGACGGCCCGACCTTCAAGGCTTT
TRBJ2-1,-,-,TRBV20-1,CSARAAEQRNEQFF,TGCAGTGCTAGGGCCGCGGAACAGAGGAATGAGCAGTTCTTC
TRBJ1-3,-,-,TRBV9,CASSASGSPGNTIYF,TGTGCCAGCAGCGCATCAGGGTCCCCTGGAAACACCATATATTTT
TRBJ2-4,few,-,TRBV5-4,CATHSDIQYF,TGTGCCACCCATTCAGACATTCAGTACTTC
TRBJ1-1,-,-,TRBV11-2,CASSFSRAAEALF,TGTGCCAGCAGCTTTAGCAGGGCCGCTGAAGCTTTATTT
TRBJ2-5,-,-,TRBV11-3,CASSLAGSEETQYF,TGTGCCAGCAGCTTGGCGGGGTCAGAAGAGACCCAGTACTTC
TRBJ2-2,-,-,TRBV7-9,CASRMEGAGELFF,TGTGCCAGCAGAATGGAGGGGGCGGGGGAGCTGTTTTTT
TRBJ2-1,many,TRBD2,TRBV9,CASSVQERGYNEQFF,TGTGCCAGCAGCGTACAGGAGCGGGGCTACAATGAGCAGTTCTTC
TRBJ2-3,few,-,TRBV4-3,CASSPRPGDTQYF,TGCGCCAGCAGCCCAAGACCGGGAGATACGCAGTATTTT
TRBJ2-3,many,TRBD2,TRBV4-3,CASSQDILAGGYTDTQYF,TGCGCCAGCAGCCAAGATATCCTAGCGGGGGGATACACAGATACGCAGTATTTT
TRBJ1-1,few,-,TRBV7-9,CASSSLGHSNTEAFF,TGTGCCAGCAGCTCCTTAGGACACTCGAACACTGAAGCTTTCTTT
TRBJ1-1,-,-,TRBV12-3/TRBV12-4,CASSFNLDPGAFF,TGTGCCAGCAGTTTTAATCTGGACCCTGGGGCTTTCTTT
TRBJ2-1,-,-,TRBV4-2,CASSQVAGVLDEQFF,TGTGCCAGCAGCCAAGTAGCAGGGGTTCTCGATGAGCAGTTCTTC
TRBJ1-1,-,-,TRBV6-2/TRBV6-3,CASSYKLNTEAFF,TGTGCCAGCAGTTACAAATTGAACACTGAAGCTTTCTTT
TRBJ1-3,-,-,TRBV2,CASSADRVNGNTIYF,TGTGCCAGCAGTGCTGACAGAGTGAATGGAAACACCATATATTTT
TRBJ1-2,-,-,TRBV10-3,CAISESFVYGYTF,TGTGCCATCAGTGAGTCGTTTGTCTATGGCTACACCTTC
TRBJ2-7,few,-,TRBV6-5,CASSYRGMDYEQYF,TGTGCCAGCAGTTACAGGGGAATGGACTACGAGCAGTACTTC
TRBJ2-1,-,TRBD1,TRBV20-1,CSARTWTGEVNEQFF,TGCAGTGCTAGGACTTGGACAGGGGAGGTCAATGAGCAGTTCTTC
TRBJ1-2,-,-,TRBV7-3,CASSSPTGSYGYTF,TGTGCCAGCAGCTCACCAACAGGGAGCTATGGCTACACCTTC
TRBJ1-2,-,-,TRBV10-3,CAISESKDHANYGYTF,TGTGCCATCAGTGAGTCTAAGGACCACGCTAACTATGGCTACACCTTC
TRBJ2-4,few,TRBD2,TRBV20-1,CSAAGGLAKNIQYF,TGCAGTGCTGCGGGGGGACTAGCCAAAAACATTCAGTACTTC
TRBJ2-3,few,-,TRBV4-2,CASSQEEWAGANTDTQYF,TGTGCCAGCAGCCAAGAGGAGTGGGCAGGGGCAAATACAGATACGCAGTATTTT
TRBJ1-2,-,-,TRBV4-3,CASSQGRGLANYGYTF,TGCGCCAGCAGCCAGGGGCGGGGGCTCGCTAACTATGGCTACACCTTC
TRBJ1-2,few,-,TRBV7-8,CASSRTPLTEGGYGYTF,TGTGCCAGCAGCCGAACCCCACTCACGGAGGGGGGCTATGGCTACACCTTC
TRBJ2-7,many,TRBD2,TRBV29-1,CSVEGLETSGDYEQYF,TGCAGCGTTGAAGGGCTAGAGACTAGCGGGGACTACGAGCAGTACTTC
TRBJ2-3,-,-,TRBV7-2,CASPIGDTQYF,TGTGCCAGCCCAATCGGAGATACGCAGTATTTT
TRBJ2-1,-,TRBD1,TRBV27,CASSFAGGDEQFF,TGTGCCAGCAGTTTCGCAGGGGGCGATGAGCAGTTCTTC
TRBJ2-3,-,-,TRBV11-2,CASSHLGSTDTQYF,TGTGCCAGCAGCCATCTTGGCAGCACAGATACGCAGTATTTT
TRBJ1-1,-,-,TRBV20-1,CSASHRESNTEAFF,TGCAGTGCTAGTCACAGGGAATCGAACACTGAAGCTTTCTTT
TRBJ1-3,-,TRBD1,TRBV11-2,CASRGQLDTFSGNTIYF,TGTGCCAGTCGGGGACAGCTTGACACCTTCTCTGGAAACACCATATATTTT
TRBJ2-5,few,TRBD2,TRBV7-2,CASSSPGTSGGQQETQYF,TGTGCCAGCAGCTCCCCCGGGACTAGCGGGGGCCAACAAGAGACCCAGTACTTC
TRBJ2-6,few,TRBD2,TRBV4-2,CASSQPALAGGGSGANVLTF,TGTGCCAGCAGCCAGCCAGCCTTAGCGGGGGGTGGGTCTGGGGCCAACGTCCTGACTTTC
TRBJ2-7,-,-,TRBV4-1,CASSQGAGTYEQYF,TGCGCCAGCAGCCAAGGGGCAGGGACCTACGAGCAGTACTTC
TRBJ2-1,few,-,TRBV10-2,CASRAPRLSYNEQFF,TGCGCCAGCAGAGCTCCTAGGCTCTCCTACAATGAGCAGTTCTTC